This TCR beta chain was documented in a study of blood T cell repertoires in COVID-19. Study-level background: PBMCs, B-cell-depleted T cells, or T cells were the source of the cDNA or gDNA that made up the material.

V lost 2 bases and J lost 1, with 11 bases in between. The CDR3 sequence is 15 residues long. Germline assignment: CDR1 MNHNY and CDR2 SVGAGI (reference sequence). Per the original data handling: By means of reference gene primer amplification, nucleated cell counts were estimated. Method: immunoSEQ multiplex PCR; TCRdb's copy keeps in-frame clones and lacks some. That table gives V, J and clone size, and the DNA gave D and trimming. In the table there are more than 65,000 clones, more than 75% of which are singletons. The source is a woman of 80 years or more with active or convalescent COVID-19. The sequencing input was peripheral blood. The chain recombines TRBV6-6 with TRBJ1-1, with D perhaps TRBD1 (6 bases). The CDR3 DNA follows: TGTGCCAGCAGTTACCAACAGGGAACGAACACTGAAGCTTTCTTT. Protein: CASSYQQGTNTEAFF.